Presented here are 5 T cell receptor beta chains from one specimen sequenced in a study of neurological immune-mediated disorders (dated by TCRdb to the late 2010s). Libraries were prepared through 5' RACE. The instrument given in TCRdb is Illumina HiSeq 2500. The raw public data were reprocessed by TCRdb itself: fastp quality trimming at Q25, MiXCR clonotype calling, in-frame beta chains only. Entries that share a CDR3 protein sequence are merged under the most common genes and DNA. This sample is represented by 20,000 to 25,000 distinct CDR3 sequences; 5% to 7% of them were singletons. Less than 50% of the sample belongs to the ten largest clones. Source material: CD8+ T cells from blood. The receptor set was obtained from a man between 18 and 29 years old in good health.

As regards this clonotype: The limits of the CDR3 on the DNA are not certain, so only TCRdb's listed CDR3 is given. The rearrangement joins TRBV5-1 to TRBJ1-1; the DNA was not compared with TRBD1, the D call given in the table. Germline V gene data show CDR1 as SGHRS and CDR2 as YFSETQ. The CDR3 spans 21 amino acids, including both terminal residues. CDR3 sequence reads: CASSFYICSAGDSGRNTEAFF.

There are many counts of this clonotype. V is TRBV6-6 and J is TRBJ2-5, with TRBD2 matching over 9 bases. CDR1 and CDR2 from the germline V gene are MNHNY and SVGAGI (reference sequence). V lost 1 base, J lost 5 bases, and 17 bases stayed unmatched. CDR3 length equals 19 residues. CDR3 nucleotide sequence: TGTGCCAGCAGTTACTACTTTGGGGGCAGCGGGGGGCCTTTGGAGACCCAGTACTTC. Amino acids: CASSYYFGGSGGPLETQYF.

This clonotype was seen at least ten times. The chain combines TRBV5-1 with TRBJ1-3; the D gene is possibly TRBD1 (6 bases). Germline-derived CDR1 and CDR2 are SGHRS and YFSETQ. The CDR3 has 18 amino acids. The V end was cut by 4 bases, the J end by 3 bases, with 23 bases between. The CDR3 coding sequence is TGCGCCAGCAGCCACGGCCTCCTTACAGGGTTCGTTGGAAACACCATATATTTT. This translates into CASSHGLLTGFVGNTIYF.

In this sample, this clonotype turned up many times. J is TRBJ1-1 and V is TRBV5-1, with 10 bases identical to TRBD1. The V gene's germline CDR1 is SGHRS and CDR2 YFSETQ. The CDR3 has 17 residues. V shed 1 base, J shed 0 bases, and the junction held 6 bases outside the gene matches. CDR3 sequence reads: CASSLSPGQGLNTEAFF. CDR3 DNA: TGCGCCAGCAGCTTGTCCCCGGGACAGGGGTTGAACACTGAAGCTTTCTTT.

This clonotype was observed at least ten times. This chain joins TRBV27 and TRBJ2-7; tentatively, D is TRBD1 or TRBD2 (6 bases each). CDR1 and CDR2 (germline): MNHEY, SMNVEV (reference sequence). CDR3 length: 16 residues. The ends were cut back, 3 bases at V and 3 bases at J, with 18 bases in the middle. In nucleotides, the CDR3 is TGTGCCAGCAGTTTGTCCGGGGGCCAACTCGACTACGAGCAGTACTTC. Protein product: CASSLSGGQLDYEQYF.